This T cell receptor beta chain was recovered during a study of radiotherapy plus CTLA-4 blockade in lung cancer. Whole-study context: Objective responses occurred in around 20% of patients; approximately 33% had disease control.

Overall study findings and caveats: Reported findings show early blood T cell clone dynamics, with interferon-beta, best predicted response. In blood, TCR clones derived from the tumor expanded after radiotherapy plus ipilimumab.

The repertoire was sequenced with immunoSEQ multiplex PCR; TCRdb's copy has only in-frame clones and lacks some. The sample contains tens of thousands of clones, 76% of which appear only once. The CDR3 spans 14 residues. Germline V gene sequence: CDR1 SGHDT, CDR2 YYEEEE. Trimming removed 5 bases from V and 4 bases from J, with 15 bases in between. Receiving focal radiation plus CTLA-4 blockade with ipilimumab were patients who had chemo-refractory metastatic non-small-cell lung cancer. Remarks on this clone: Its antigen is not known.

The sequence was obtained from a human donor with non-small cell lung cancer who had stable disease on radiotherapy plus ipilimumab. Sequenced here: peripheral blood, sampled from a patient treated with radiotherapy plus ipilimumab. This rearrangement joins TRBV5-6 to TRBJ1-2; D gene ambiguous. CDR3 residues: CASSLVGGRYGYTF. Here the CDR3 DNA reads TGTGCCAGCAGTTTAGTAGGCGGGCGCTATGGCTACACCTTC.